The TCR beta chain under discussion was sequenced for a study of blood T cell repertoires in COVID-19. Residents of under 25 US areas, aged about 18 to 95 years, made up the participants. Clinical histories supplied by participants themselves formed the basis of cohort assignment. Authors' processing steps: Estimation of nucleated cell counts relied on the amplification of reference gene primers. Here immunoSEQ multiplex PCR was the method, and the copy in TCRdb shows in-frame clones only, minus some. V and J calls and clone size are copied from that table; D and trimming were computed from the DNA. Among about 440,000 clones, approximately 90% were seen once, and the ten largest hold over 1.5%. The ends lost 1 base at V and 7 bases at J; junction bases unmatched: 8. Germline CDR1 reads SGHNT; CDR2 reads YENEEA. The CDR3 covers 17 residues.

Input material: PBMCs or T cells enriched from blood (not recorded which). This TCR was recovered from a woman younger than 30 with acute COVID-19. The V call is TRBV11-3, the J call TRBJ2-1, with 12 bases aligning to TRBD2. The CDR3 protein is CASSLGGLAGRRNEQFF. As DNA, the CDR3 is TGTGCCAGCAGCTTAGGGGGACTAGCGGGCCGTCGGAATGAGCAGTTCTTC.